This note documents a single TCR beta chain sequence. Time point meaning: baseline pretreatment blood. Treatment meaning: 15 Gy SBRT to primary tumor, nephrectomy 4 weeks later. Serial blood draws occurred at baseline and 2 and 4 weeks post-SBRT. The patient's renal cell carcinoma had clear cell pathology. Using immunoSEQ multiplex PCR, the repertoire was profiled, and TCRdb retains in-frame clones only, with some absent. The sample contains around 140,000 clones, less than 85% of which appear only once. The data were obtained in a study of radiation and T cells in renal cell carcinoma. CDR1 and CDR2 from the germline V gene are LNHDA and SQIVND (reference sequence). The CDR3 covers 13 residues. The V and J ends lost 7 bases and 0 bases respectively, with 10 bases between them.

The chain uses TRBV19 and TRBJ2-7; D is possibly TRBD1 (5 bases). This receptor was identified in a woman in her 50s with renal cell carcinoma. This specimen consisted of blood, obtained from a patient whose treatment included radiotherapy and nephrectomy. The CDR3 DNA reads as TGTGCCAGTACAGGGTCGGGCTCCTACGAGCAGTACTTC. Amino acid sequence: CASTGSGSYEQYF. The full variable domain, with the rest looked up from reference TRBV19 and TRBJ2-7, is DGGITQSPKYLFRKEGQNVTLSCEQNLNHDAMYWYRQDPGQGLRLIYYSQIVNDFQKGDIAEGYSVSREKKESFPLTVTSAQKNPTAFYLCASTGSGSYEQYFGPGTRLTVT.